These T cell receptor beta chains were read from a single sample in a study of T cells in Graves' hyperthyroidism and ophthalmopathy. TCRdb re-analysed the multiplex PCR reads in MiXCR, keeping a single row per CDR3 protein. This sample has about 400,000 distinct CDR3 sequences; nearly 15% occur once, and the top ten carry about 20%. The sequenced sample was blood. The receptors were gathered from a woman aged 60-75 years with Graves' ophthalmopathy. Both conserved end residues are part of each CDR3. Fields, in order: J gene, V gene, CDR3 protein.

>TRBJ2-3|TRBV19
CASTPAGGTDTQYF
>TRBJ2-1|TRBV3-1
CASSQGDRAYNEQFF
>TRBJ2-7|TRBV2
CASSVLDRGRDEQYF
>TRBJ1-6|TRBV6-1
CASSEHTVNSPLHF
>TRBJ1-1|TRBV6-2/TRBV6-3
CASINTEAFF
>TRBJ2-4|TRBV5-1
CASSKVVDQGAKNIQYF
>TRBJ1-6|TRBV3-1
CASSQGTGLGNSPLHF
>TRBJ1-3|TRBV6-1
CASMLGTVGNTIYF
>TRBJ1-2|TRBV3-1
CASSQAGTGQNYGYTF
>TRBJ2-5|TRBV2
CASSEEREMRETQYF
>TRBJ2-1|TRBV27
CASRAVSYNEQFF
>TRBJ1-1|TRBV5-6
CASSFRGPQMNTEAFF
>TRBJ2-1|TRBV10-3
CAISTRTGGGNEQFF
>TRBJ2-1|TRBV6-5
CASSYSLAGGDNEQFF
>TRBJ2-1|TRBV28
CASSLKGLAGVNEQFF
>TRBJ1-5|TRBV19
CASSIIVDPSPQHF
>TRBJ1-5|TRBV12-3/TRBV12-4
CASSLDTPGQPQHF
>TRBJ2-7|TRBV20-1
CSARDGRYEQYF
>TRBJ2-2|TRBV4-1
CASSQETSGRPGGELFF
>TRBJ2-7|TRBV5-1
CASSLTESYEQYF
>TRBJ2-3|TRBV11-2
CASSLGGLYGRQYF
>TRBJ2-5|TRBV28
CASSLYVQQETQYF
>TRBJ1-2|TRBV29-1
CSVTRDIGNYGYTF
>TRBJ2-2|TRBV11-2
CASSLGWSTGELFF
>TRBJ1-6|TRBV7-2
CASGSRLNNSPLHF
>TRBJ2-6|TRBV11-2
CASSSIGTGPTSGANVLTF
>TRBJ2-7|TRBV18
CASSPTSGTSYEQYF
>TRBJ2-7|TRBV12-3/TRBV12-4
CASRLAGVEDEQYF
>TRBJ2-1|TRBV5-1
CASSFSPGTGATYNEQFF
>TRBJ2-3|TRBV11-2
CASRLRGLITDTQYF
>TRBJ2-7|TRBV2
CASHRIGAGTGYYEQYF
>TRBJ2-7|TRBV7-9
CASAQRDEQYF
>TRBJ2-5|TRBV28
CASSWGQGNQETQYF
>TRBJ1-1|TRBV30
CAWSPGAGGTEAFF
>TRBJ2-3|TRBV7-3
CASSLGVRDGSTDTQYF
>TRBJ2-3|TRBV12-3/TRBV12-4
CASSFSPGTQYF
>TRBJ2-5|TRBV20-1
CSASFGTGGSGEETQYF
>TRBJ2-4|TRBV3-1
CASSPLAGEIQYF
>TRBJ2-1|TRBV20-1
CSARDLAGSGQISSYNEQFF
>TRBJ1-5|TRBV7-2
CASSSEDGSQPQHF
>TRBJ2-5|TRBV11-2
CASSTEGGDQETQYF